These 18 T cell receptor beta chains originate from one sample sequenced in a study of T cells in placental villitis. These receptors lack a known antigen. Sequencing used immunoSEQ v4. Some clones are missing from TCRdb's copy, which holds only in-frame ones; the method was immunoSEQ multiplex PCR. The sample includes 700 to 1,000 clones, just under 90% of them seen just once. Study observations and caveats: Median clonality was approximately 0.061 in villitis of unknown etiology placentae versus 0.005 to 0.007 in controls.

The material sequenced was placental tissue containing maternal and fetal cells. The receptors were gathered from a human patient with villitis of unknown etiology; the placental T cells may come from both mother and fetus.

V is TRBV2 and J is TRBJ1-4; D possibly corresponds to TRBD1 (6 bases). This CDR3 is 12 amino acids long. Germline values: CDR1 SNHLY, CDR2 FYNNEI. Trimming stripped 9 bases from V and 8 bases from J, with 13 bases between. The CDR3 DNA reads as TGTGCCAGTAGGGGGGCAGGCGAAAAACTGTTTTTT. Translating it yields CASRGAGEKLFF.

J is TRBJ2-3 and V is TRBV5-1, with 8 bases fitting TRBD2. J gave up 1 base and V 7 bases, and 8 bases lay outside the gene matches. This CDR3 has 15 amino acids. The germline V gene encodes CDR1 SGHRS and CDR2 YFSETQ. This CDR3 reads CASAPGLGGTDTQYF. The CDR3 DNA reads TGCGCCAGCGCCCCGGGACTAGGGGGCACAGATACGCAGTATTTT.

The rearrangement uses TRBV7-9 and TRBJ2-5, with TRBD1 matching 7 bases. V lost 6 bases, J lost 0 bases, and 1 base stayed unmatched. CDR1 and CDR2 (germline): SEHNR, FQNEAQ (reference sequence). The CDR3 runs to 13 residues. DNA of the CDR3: TGTGCCAGCAGAACAGGGGACCAAGAGACCCAGTACTTC. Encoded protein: CASRTGDQETQYF.

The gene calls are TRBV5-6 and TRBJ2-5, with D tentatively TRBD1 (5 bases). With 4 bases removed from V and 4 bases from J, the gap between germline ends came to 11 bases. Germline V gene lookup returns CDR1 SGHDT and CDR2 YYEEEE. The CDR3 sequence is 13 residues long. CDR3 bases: TGTGCCAGCAGCCAAGGGGTTGGAGAGACCCAGTACTTC. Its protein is CASSQGVGETQYF.

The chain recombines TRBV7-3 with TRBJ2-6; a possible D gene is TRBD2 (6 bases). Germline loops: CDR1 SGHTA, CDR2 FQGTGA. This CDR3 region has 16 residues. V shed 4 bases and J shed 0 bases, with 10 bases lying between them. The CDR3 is CASSSGTPSGANVLTF. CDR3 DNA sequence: TGTGCCAGCAGCTCTGGGACTCCCTCTGGGGCCAACGTCCTGACTTTC.

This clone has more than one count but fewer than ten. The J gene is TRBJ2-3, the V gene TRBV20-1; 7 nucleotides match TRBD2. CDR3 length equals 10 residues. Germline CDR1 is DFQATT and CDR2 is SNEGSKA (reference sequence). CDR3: CPRGGDTQYF. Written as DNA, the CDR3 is TGCCCGAGGGGAGGGGATACGCAGTATTTT.

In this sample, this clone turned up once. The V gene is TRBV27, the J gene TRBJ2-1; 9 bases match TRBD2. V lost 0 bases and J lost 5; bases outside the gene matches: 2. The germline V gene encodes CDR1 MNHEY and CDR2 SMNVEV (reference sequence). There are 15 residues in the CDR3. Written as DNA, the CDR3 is TGTGCCAGCAGTTTATCGGGACTAGCCCACAATGAGCAGTTCTTC. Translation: CASSLSGLAHNEQFF.

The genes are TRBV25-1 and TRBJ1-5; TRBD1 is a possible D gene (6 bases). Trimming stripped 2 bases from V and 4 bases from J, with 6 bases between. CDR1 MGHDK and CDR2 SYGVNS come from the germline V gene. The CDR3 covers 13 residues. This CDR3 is CASSERGNQPQHF. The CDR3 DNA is TGTGCCAGCAGTGAAAGGGGGAATCAGCCCCAGCATTTT.

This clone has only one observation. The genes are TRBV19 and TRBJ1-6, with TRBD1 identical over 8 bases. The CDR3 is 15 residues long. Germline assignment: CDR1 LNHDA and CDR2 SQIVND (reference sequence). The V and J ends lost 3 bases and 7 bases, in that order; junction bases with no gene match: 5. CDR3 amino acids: CASSIERQGNSPLHF. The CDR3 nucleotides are TGTGCCAGTAGTATTGAGCGACAGGGGAATTCACCCCTCCACTTT.

Here the CDR3 reads CASSVRGQYTEAFF. Here the CDR3 DNA reads TGCGCCAGCAGTGTACGGGGGCAGTACACTGAAGCTTTCTTT. The chain employs TRBV10-2 and TRBJ1-1; D possibly corresponds to TRBD1 (6 bases). Germline-derived CDR1 and CDR2 are WSHSY and SAAADI. The V end lost 4 bases, the J end lost 3 bases, and 12 bases lay between the germline ends. There are 14 residues in the CDR3.

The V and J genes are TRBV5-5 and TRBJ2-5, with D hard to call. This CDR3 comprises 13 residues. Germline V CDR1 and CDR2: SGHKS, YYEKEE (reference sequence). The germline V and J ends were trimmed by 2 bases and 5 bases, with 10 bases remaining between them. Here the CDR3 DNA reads TGTGCCAGCAGCTTAATCTCCGGGGAGACCCAGTACTTC. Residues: CASSLISGETQYF.

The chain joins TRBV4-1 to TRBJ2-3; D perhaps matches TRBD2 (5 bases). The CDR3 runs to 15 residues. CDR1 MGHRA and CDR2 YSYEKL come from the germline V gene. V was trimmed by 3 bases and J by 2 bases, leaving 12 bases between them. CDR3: CASSQVAKTTDTQYF. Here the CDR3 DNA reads TGCGCCAGCAGCCAGGTAGCGAAGACCACAGATACGCAGTATTTT.

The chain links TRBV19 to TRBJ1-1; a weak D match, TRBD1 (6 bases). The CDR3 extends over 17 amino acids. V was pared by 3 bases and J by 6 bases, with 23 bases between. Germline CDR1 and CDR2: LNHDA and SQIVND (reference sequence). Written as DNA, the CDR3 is TGTGCCAGTAGTATCGGGCTAACAGGGCGGATGACTTCTGAAGCTTTCTTT. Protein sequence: CASSIGLTGRMTSEAFF. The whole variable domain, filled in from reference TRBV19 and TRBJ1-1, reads DGGITQSPKYLFRKEGQNVTLSCEQNLNHDAMYWYRQDPGQGLRLIYYSQIVNDFQKGDIAEGYSVSREKKESFPLTVTSAQKNPTAFYLCASSIGLTGRMTSEAFFGQGTRLTVV.

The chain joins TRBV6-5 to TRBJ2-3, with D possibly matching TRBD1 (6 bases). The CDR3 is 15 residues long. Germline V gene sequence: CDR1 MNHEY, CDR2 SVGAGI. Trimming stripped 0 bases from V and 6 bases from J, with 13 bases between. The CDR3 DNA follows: TGTGCCAGCAGTTACTCGAATGGGGGCCCGGATACGCAGTATTTT. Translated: CASSYSNGGPDTQYF.

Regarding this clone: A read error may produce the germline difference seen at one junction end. The CDR3 reads CASSLGTNQYF. The CDR3 DNA reads TGTGCCAGTAGCCTCGGGACAAACCAGTACTTC. The chain uses TRBV3-1 (or the pseudogene TRBV3-2) and TRBJ2-5; perhaps TRBD1 as D (6 bases). This CDR3 has 11 residues. Germline V gene sequence: CDR1 LGHDT, CDR2 YNNKEL (reference sequence).

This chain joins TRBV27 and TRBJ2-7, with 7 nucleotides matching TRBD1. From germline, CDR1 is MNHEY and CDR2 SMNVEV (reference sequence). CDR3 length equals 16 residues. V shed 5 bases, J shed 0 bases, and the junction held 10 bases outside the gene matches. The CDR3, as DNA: TGTGCCAGCAGTCCAATTCAGAGGGACAGCTCCTACGAGCAGTACTTC. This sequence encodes CASSPIQRDSSYEQYF.

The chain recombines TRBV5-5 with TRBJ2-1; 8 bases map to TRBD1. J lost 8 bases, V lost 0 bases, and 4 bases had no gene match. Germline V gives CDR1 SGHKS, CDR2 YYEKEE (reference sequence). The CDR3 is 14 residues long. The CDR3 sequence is CASSLGTGLDEQFF. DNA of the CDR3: TGTGCCAGCAGCTTGGGGACAGGGTTGGATGAGCAGTTCTTC.

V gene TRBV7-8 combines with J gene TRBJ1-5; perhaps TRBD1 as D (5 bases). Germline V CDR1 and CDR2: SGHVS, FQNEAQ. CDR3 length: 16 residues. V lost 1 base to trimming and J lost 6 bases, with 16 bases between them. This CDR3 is CASSLGSAGLGQPQHF. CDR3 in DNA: TGTGCCAGCAGCTTAGGGTCAGCAGGGTTGGGTCAGCCCCAGCATTTT.